This T cell receptor (beta chain) was found in a study of blood T cell repertoires in COVID-19. Study information: Sources were T cells, B-cell-depleted T cells, or PBMCs; the material itself was cDNA or gDNA.

How the authors handled the data: Amplifying reference gene primers gave estimates of nucleated cell counts. The method was immunoSEQ multiplex PCR; TCRdb's version includes in-frame clones alone and lacks a portion of them. D and trimming come from the DNA, and the V and J calls and clone size come from that table. The table lists fewer than 130,000 clones, 65% to 75% of them singletons. This clone was recorded many times. The source material was peripheral blood. This receptor was taken from an elderly man with acute or convalescent COVID-19.

The CDR3 nucleotides read TGTGCCAGCAGCTTAGAGGACAAGAGCTCCTACGAGCAGTACTTC. Translating it yields CASSLEDKSSYEQYF. This rearrangement joins TRBV7-9 to TRBJ2-7; possibly TRBD1 for D (5 bases). Germline V gene lookup returns CDR1 SEHNR and CDR2 FQNEAQ (reference sequence). CDR3 length: 15 amino acids. Trimming pared 1 base from V and 0 bases from J, leaving 10 bases between.